The clone carrying this T cell receptor beta chain appeared a few times. Its specificity is unknown. The data stem from a study of Graves' ophthalmopathy and Graves' hyperthyroidism. Study conclusions and caveats: Forecasting of ophthalmopathy progression by the model achieved approximately 70% sensitivity and 72.22% specificity.

With a duration under 3 months, ophthalmopathy in the donors showed moderate-to-severe activity, CAS ≥3 and NOSPECS ≥4. Diagnosis was based on clinical symptoms, serum thyroxine, TRAb, thyroid ultrasound and orbital computed tomography. Beta-chain TCR CDR3 regions were amplified from RNA transcripts. In the first round, RT-PCR was carried out with HTBI primers, and a multiplex PCR formed the second round. One entry per CDR3 protein results from TCRdb running MiXCR on the multiplex PCR reads. Among 600,000 to 700,000 distinct CDR3 sequences listed, over 40% were seen once. The CDR3 totals 13 residues. The V end lost 3 bases, the J end lost 7 bases, and 9 bases lay between the germline ends.

Sequencing was performed on peripheral blood. The chain combines TRBV12-3 or TRBV12-4 with TRBJ1-4, with D possibly TRBD1 on 5 matching bases. The source of this sequence is an adult man with Graves' ophthalmopathy. CDR3: CASSFLGLEKLFF. CDR3 bases: TGTGCCAGCAGTTTTTTGGGGCTTGAAAAACTGTTTTTT.